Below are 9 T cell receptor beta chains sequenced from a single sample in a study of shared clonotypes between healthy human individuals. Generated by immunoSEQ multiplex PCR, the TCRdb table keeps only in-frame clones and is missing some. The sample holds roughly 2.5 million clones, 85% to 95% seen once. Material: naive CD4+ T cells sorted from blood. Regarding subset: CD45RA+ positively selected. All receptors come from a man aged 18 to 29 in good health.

The CDR3 DNA is TGTGCCAGCAGCTTAGCGGGCCCAGGAGGGGGGCAATTCTACAATGAGCAGTTCTTC. Its protein is CASSLAGPGGGQFYNEQFF. The chain combines TRBV11-1 with TRBJ2-1; the D gene could be TRBD1 or TRBD2 (6 bases each). In germline, CDR1 is SGHAT, CDR2 FQDESV (reference sequence). The V end was cut by 0 bases, the J end by 3 bases, with 21 bases between. The CDR3 runs 19 residues.

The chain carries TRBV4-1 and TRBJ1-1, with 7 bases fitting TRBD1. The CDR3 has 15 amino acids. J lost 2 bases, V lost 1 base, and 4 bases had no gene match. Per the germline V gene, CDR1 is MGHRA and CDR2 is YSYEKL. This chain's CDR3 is CASSQGTGDNTEAFF. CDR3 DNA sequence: TGCGCCAGCAGCCAAGGTACAGGGGACAACACTGAAGCTTTCTTT.

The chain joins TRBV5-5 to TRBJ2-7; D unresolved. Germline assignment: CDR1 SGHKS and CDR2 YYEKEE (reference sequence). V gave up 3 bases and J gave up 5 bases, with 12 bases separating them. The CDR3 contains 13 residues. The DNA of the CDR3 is TGTGCCAGCAGCTGGGGTGGCAAGGACGAGCAGTACTTC. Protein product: CASSWGGKDEQYF.

The CDR3 DNA reads TGTGCCAGCAGTTCTCGGTCGGTGGGGGGAGCAGATACGCAGTATTTT. This codes for CASSSRSVGGADTQYF. The rearrangement uses TRBV28 and TRBJ2-3, with a weak D call TRBD2 (6 bases). The CDR3 sequence is 16 residues long. Trimming took off 4 bases at V and 4 bases at J, with 18 bases between the two ends. The germline V gene has CDR1 MDHEN and CDR2 SYDVKM.

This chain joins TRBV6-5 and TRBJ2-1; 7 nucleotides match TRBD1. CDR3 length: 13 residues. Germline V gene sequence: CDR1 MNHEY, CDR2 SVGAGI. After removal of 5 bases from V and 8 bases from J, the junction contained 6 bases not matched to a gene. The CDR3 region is CASSVEGAHEQFF. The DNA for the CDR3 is TGTGCCAGCAGTGTCGAGGGGGCCCATGAGCAGTTCTTC.

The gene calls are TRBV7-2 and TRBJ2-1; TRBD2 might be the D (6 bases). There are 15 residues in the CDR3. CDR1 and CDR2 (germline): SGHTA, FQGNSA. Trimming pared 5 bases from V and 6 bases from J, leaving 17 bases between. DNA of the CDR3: TGTGCCAGCAGCCGAACAGTCAGGACTACCAATGAGCAGTTCTTC. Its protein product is CASSRTVRTTNEQFF.

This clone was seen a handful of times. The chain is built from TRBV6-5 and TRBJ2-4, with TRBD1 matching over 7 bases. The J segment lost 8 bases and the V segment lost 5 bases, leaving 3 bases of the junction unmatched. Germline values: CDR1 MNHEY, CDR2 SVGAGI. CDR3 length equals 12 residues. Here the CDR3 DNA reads TGTGCCAGCAGTCGACAGGGCCACATTCAGTACTTC. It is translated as CASSRQGHIQYF.

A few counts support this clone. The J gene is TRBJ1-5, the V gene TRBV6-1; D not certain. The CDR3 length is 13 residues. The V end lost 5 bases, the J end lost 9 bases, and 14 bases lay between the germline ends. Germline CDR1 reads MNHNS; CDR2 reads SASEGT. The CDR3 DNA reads TGTGCCAGCAGTAACACCGCCGGTGGGCCCCAGCATTTT. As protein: CASSNTAGGPQHF.

CDR3 amino acids: CASSVGRTGGDTGELFF. The CDR3 bases are TGTGCCAGCAGCGTCGGGCGGACAGGGGGCGACACCGGGGAGCTGTTTTTT. The rearrangement links TRBV9 to TRBJ2-2; the match to TRBD1 covers 11 bases. After removal of 2 bases from V and 3 bases from J, the junction contained 6 bases not matched to a gene. The germline V gene has CDR1 SGDLS and CDR2 YYNGEE. The CDR3 runs to 17 residues.